This is a list of T cell receptor beta chains from one sample in a study of T cell responses to AZD1222 COVID-19 vaccine. Using immunoSEQ multiplex PCR, the repertoire was profiled, and TCRdb retains in-frame clones only, with some absent. This sample yields approximately 140,000 clones, of which around 90% are seen a single time; 4% to 6% belongs to the top ten. The sequencing here drew on peripheral blood, taken on day 0 of AZD1222 vaccination. Source of these receptors: an adult in good health. The CDR3 runs from the conserved cysteine through the conserved F or W. D genes are given only for firm matches. Clone size is given for some rows only: seen once, a few or many times, or a class if the clone is expanded.

>TRBV15|-|-|TRBJ1-3
TGTGCCACCAGCAGAGAACAGGGACTATCTGGAAACACCATATATTTT
CATSREQGLSGNTIYF
>TRBV4-1|-|-|TRBJ1-1
TGCGCCAGCAGCCGAGGCACCACTGAAGCTTTCTTT
CASSRGTTEAFF
>TRBV18|TRBD2|few|TRBJ2-7
TGTGCCAGCTCACCCCCGGTCGGGGGGGACTACGAGCAGTACTTC
CASSPPVGGDYEQYF
>TRBV29-1|-|-|TRBJ2-2
TGCAGCGTTGTCGGGGCCCTCACCGGGGAGCTGTTTTTT
CSVVGALTGELFF
>TRBV28|-|-|TRBJ1-1
TGTGCCAGCAGTTTATCCGGAAACACTGAAGCTTTCTTT
CASSLSGNTEAFF
>TRBV19|-|-|TRBJ1-1
TGTGCCAGTAGTATGGCAGGGTTGAACACTGAAGCTTTCTTT
CASSMAGLNTEAFF
>TRBV4-3|TRBD1|-|TRBJ1-2
TGCGCCAGCAGCCAAAGACCAGGGGGCGGGGGCTACACCTTC
CASSQRPGGGGYTF
>TRBV28|TRBD1|-|TRBJ1-2
TGTGCCAGCAGTACAGGCCCGGGACAGAATAACTATGGCTACACCTTC
CASSTGPGQNNYGYTF
>TRBV4-3|-|-|TRBJ1-3
TGCGCCAGCAGCCAAACGCTCTCTGGAAACACCATATATTTT
CASSQTLSGNTIYF
>TRBV21-1|-|-|TRBJ1-5
TGTGCCAGCAGCTTTTCCGGGCCCCAGGGTCAGCCCCAGCATTTT
CASSFSGPQGQPQHF
>TRBV4-1|TRBD1|-|TRBJ2-3
TGCGCCAGCAGCCCGGACAGGGGAACAGATACGCAGTATTTT
CASSPDRGTDTQYF
>TRBV5-5|TRBD2|-|TRBJ2-2
TGTGCCAGCAGTCATAGCGGGGCGAACACCGGGGAGCTGTTTTTT
CASSHSGANTGELFF
>TRBV28|-|-|TRBJ2-3
TGTGCCAGCAGTTTAAGATCGGCCGCCGCACTCACAGATACGCAGTATTTT
CASSLRSAAALTDTQYF
>TRBV28|-|-|TRBJ1-5
TGTGCCAGCAGTTTATTGGGATATCAGCCCCAGCATTTT
CASSLLGYQPQHF
>TRBV6-5|TRBD1|-|TRBJ1-5
TGTGCCAGCAGTTCTACAGGGGGCCTATGGCAGCCCCAGCATTTT
CASSSTGGLWQPQHF
>TRBV19|TRBD1|-|TRBJ1-5
TGTGCCAGTAGCCTTGACAGGGCGGATCAGCCCCAGCATTTT
CASSLDRADQPQHF
>TRBV24-1|-|-|TRBJ2-3
TGTGCCACCAGTGGAGGTAGTAGGGCCGATACGCAGTATTTT
CATSGGSRADTQYF
>TRBV6-1|TRBD1|-|TRBJ1-2
TGTGCCAGCAGCCAACAGGGGGCCAACTATGGCTACACCTTC
CASSQQGANYGYTF
>TRBV11-1|TRBD2|once|TRBJ2-3
TGTGCCAGCAGCCCTGGGACTAGTAGAGATACGCAGTATTTT
CASSPGTSRDTQYF
>TRBV19|TRBD1|-|TRBJ2-7
TGTGCCAGTAAAACTTCAGGGGGCGACTCCTACGAGCAGTACTTC
CASKTSGGDSYEQYF
>TRBV7-9|TRBD2|-|TRBJ2-1
TGTGCCAGCAGCCCGGGACTAGCGGGCAGCTCCTACAATGAGCAGTTCTTC
CASSPGLAGSSYNEQFF
>TRBV15|-|-|TRBJ1-1
TGTGCCACCAGCAGAGGGGGCACTGAAGCTTTCTTT
CATSRGGTEAFF
>TRBV28|-|-|TRBJ1-5
TGTGCCAGCAGTTTATCCGGGCGTAAGAATCAGCCCCAGCATTTT
CASSLSGRKNQPQHF
>TRBV19|-|-|TRBJ2-7
TGTGCCAGTAGTACGGCAGCCTCCTACGAGCAGTACTTC
CASSTAASYEQYF
>TRBV2|-|-|TRBJ2-7
TGTGCCAGCGGGCTCATCGGGAGCTCCTACGAGCAGTACTTC
CASGLIGSSYEQYF
>TRBV11-2|-|-|TRBJ2-5
TGTGCCAGCAGTCACTGGCTAGCTGAAGAGACCCAGTACTTC
CASSHWLAEETQYF
>TRBV3-1/TRBV3-2|-|-|TRBJ2-1
TGTGCCAGCAGCCAAGGGACGGGGGCCTACTCCAATGAGCAGTTCTTC
CASSQGTGAYSNEQFF
>TRBV5-1|TRBD2|-|TRBJ2-3
TGCGCCAGCAGCTTGGGGAGGCGGGAGTACGCCACAGATACGCAGTATTTT
CASSLGRREYATDTQYF
>TRBV7-9|TRBD1|-|TRBJ2-6
TGTGCCAGCAGCTTAATAAGGGGACAGACTGGGGCCAACGTCCTGACTTTC
CASSLIRGQTGANVLTF
>TRBV15|-|-|TRBJ2-7
TGTGCCACCAGCAGAGATCTTGGGGGGCTTGTGGACGAGCAGTACTTC
CATSRDLGGLVDEQYF
>TRBV7-8|TRBD2|-|TRBJ2-1
TGTGCCAGCAGCTTAGGATCTAGCGGGAGGGCCGCCAATGAGCAGTTCTTC
CASSLGSSGRAANEQFF
>TRBV7-9|TRBD2|-|TRBJ2-3
TGTGCCAGCACCCCGACTAGCGGGGCCTCGGGAGGAACGCAGTATTTT
CASTPTSGASGGTQYF
>TRBV5-1|TRBD1|once|TRBJ1-1
TGCGCCAGCAGCTTGAACAGGGGGTTCACTGAAGCTTTCTTT
CASSLNRGFTEAFF
>TRBV7-2|TRBD1|-|TRBJ1-6
TGTGCCAGCAGCCCCCGGGACAGGGCGGTTGATTCACCCCTCCACTTT
CASSPRDRAVDSPLHF
>TRBV7-9|TRBD1|-|TRBJ1-2
TGTGCCAGCAGCTCTACAGCCGGGACAGAAGATGGCTACACCTTC
CASSSTAGTEDGYTF
>TRBV28|TRBD1|-|TRBJ1-1
TGTGCCAGCAGTTTACCCCCGACAGGGAGGGCTTTCTTT
CASSLPPTGRAFF
>TRBV6-1|-|-|TRBJ1-4
TGTGCCAGCAGTGAGTTTGGACGAGTAGAAGAAAAACTGTTTTTT
CASSEFGRVEEKLFF